A selection of T cell receptor beta chains follows, all from one sample in a study of CD8 T cells in ankylosing spondylitis. TCRdb passed the 5' RACE reads through MiXCR, listing each CDR3 protein once. The sample yields some 240,000 distinct CDR3 sequences, 8.6% seen once. Sample: blood, either unsorted or a sorted T cell fraction (not recorded which). All receptors derive from a male donor with ankylosing spondylitis or in good health (not recorded which). Each CDR3 is given with its conserved first and last residue. D genes are given only for firm matches. Size is stated for part of the rows, as once, few or many counts, or as a class when the clone is expanded.

D gene	clone size	J gene	V gene	CDR3 protein	CDR3 DNA
.	many	TRBJ1-5	TRBV20-1	CSARDLGQDNQPQHF	TGCAGTGCTAGAGATCTGGGGCAGGACAATCAGCCCCAGCATTTT
.	many	TRBJ2-5	TRBV7-9	CASSLVREPSVETQYF	TGTGCCAGCAGCTTAGTCCGGGAGCCATCGGTGGAGACCCAGTACTTC
TRBD1	many	TRBJ1-2	TRBV29-1	CSVERGDRAGGYTF	TGCAGCGTTGAGAGAGGAGACAGGGCGGGTGGCTACACCTTC
.	.	TRBJ1-6	TRBV7-8	CASSLILPEGGRYNSPLHF	TGTGCCAGCAGCTTAATCCTTCCGGAAGGGGGGAGGTATAATTCACCCCTCCACTTT
.	.	TRBJ1-2	TRBV6-6	CASSYSGNGYTF	TGTGCCAGCAGTTACAGCGGGAATGGCTACACCTTC
TRBD1	.	TRBJ1-1	TRBV25-1	CASSDLGQELNTEAFF	TGTGCCAGCAGTGATCTAGGACAGGAACTGAACACTGAAGCTTTCTTT
.	many	TRBJ1-1	TRBV11-2	CASSTTRNTEAFF	TGTGCCAGCAGCACGACACGGAACACTGAAGCTTTCTTT
.	many	TRBJ1-1	TRBV3-1	CASSSRRDTEAFF	TGTGCCAGCAGCAGTAGACGGGACACTGAAGCTTTCTTT
.	many	TRBJ2-7	TRBV5-1	CASSLVRRNYEQYF	TGCGCCAGCAGCTTGGTTCGCAGGAACTACGAGCAGTACTTC
.	few	TRBJ2-5	TRBV6-2/TRBV6-3	CASSRGGGEETQYF	TGTGCCAGCAGTCGCGGCGGAGGGGAAGAGACCCAGTACTTC
.	.	TRBJ2-5	TRBV5-1	CASSPDNIGGTQYF	TGCGCCAGCAGCCCGGACAACATAGGGGGGACCCAGTACTTC
.	.	TRBJ1-5	TRBV28	CASSLSGQTNQPQHF	TGTGCCAGCAGTTTATCCGGGCAGACTAATCAGCCCCAGCATTTT
.	many	TRBJ1-1	TRBV12-3/TRBV12-4	CASSLSAEAFF	TGTGCCAGCAGTTTATCCGCTGAAGCTTTCTTT
TRBD1	few	TRBJ2-7	TRBV18	CASSPGTETYEQYF	TGTGCCAGCTCACCGGGGACAGAGACCTACGAGCAGTACTTC
.	.	TRBJ2-2	TRBV4-3	CASSQDGRGGVRTGELFF	TGCGCCAGCAGCCAAGATGGTCGGGGCGGGGTGAGAACCGGGGAGCTGTTTTTT
.	many	TRBJ1-3	TRBV7-2	CASSSLPEAGNTIYF	TGTGCCAGCAGCTCTCTCCCGGAGGCTGGAAACACCATATATTTT
TRBD2	many	TRBJ2-2	TRBV11-2	CASSLGGGSGGIRNTGELFF	TGTGCCAGCAGCTTAGGAGGTGGCAGCGGGGGGATAAGGAACACCGGGGAGCTGTTTTTT
.	.	TRBJ2-7	TRBV7-9	CASSSLQGSHEQYF	TGTGCCAGCAGCTCGCTTCAGGGGTCCCACGAGCAGTACTTC
TRBD1	few	TRBJ1-1	TRBV7-9	CASSYRDRGLEAFF	TGTGCCAGCAGCTACCGGGACAGGGGGCTTGAAGCTTTCTTT
.	many	TRBJ1-5	TRBV4-3	CASSQFVGNQPQHF	TGCGCCAGCAGCCAATTTGTGGGCAATCAGCCCCAGCATTTT
.	many	TRBJ1-2	TRBV3-1	CASSSQSSGNYGYTF	TGTGCCAGCAGCTCCCAATCTTCCGGGAACTATGGCTACACCTTC
TRBD1	many	TRBJ2-1	TRBV6-5	CASSSPLQGAWGEQFF	TGTGCCAGCAGTTCGCCTCTTCAGGGGGCTTGGGGTGAGCAGTTCTTC
.	many	TRBJ1-1	TRBV12-3/TRBV12-4	CASTRELPEAFF	TGTGCCAGCACCAGAGAGTTGCCTGAAGCTTTCTTT
TRBD1	many	TRBJ2-2	TRBV7-2	CASTFPGGDRATGELFF	TGTGCCAGCACCTTTCCCGGCGGGGACAGGGCCACCGGGGAGCTGTTTTTT
TRBD2	many	TRBJ2-1	TRBV5-5	CASSFGAGDEQFF	TGTGCCAGCAGCTTTGGGGCGGGGGATGAGCAGTTCTTC
TRBD1	.	TRBJ2-7	TRBV20-1	CSARLGRGLNEQYF	TGCAGTGCTAGACTCGGCAGGGGGCTCAACGAGCAGTACTTC
.	many	TRBJ2-5	TRBV6-2/TRBV6-3	CASSYPTVQTQYF	TGTGCCAGCAGTTACCCGACGGTACAGACCCAGTACTTC
TRBD1	many	TRBJ2-5	TRBV7-2	CASSPGTVVYQYF	TGTGCCAGCAGCCCGGGGACAGTAGTTTATCAGTACTTC
.	many	TRBJ1-1	TRBV5-6	CASSLSPGNSRKAEAFF	TGTGCCAGCAGCTTGTCCCCCGGGAACAGCCGAAAGGCTGAAGCTTTCTTT
TRBD1	many	TRBJ1-2	TRBV5-5	CASSEPTGAAYGYTF	TGTGCCAGCAGCGAACCGACAGGGGCGGCATATGGCTACACCTTC
.	.	TRBJ1-5	TRBV12-3/TRBV12-4	CASSSLVGNQPQHF	TGTGCCAGCAGTTCATTAGTGGGGAATCAGCCCCAGCATTTT
.	many	TRBJ2-5	TRBV20-1	CSASEWQRETQYF	TGCAGTGCTAGCGAGTGGCAAAGGGAGACCCAGTACTTC
TRBD1	.	TRBJ1-2	TRBV6-5	CASSYSKSWGQGYTF	TGTGCCAGCAGTTACTCGAAATCTTGGGGACAGGGCTACACCTTC
TRBD2	many	TRBJ2-5	TRBV4-2	CASSQDQAGTGETQYF	TGTGCCAGCAGCCAAGATCAAGCGGGGACTGGGGAGACCCAGTACTTC
.	many	TRBJ1-5	TRBV12-3/TRBV12-4	CASSPSPGWDQPQHF	TGTGCCAGCAGTCCCTCCCCGGGGTGGGATCAGCCCCAGCATTTT
.	few	TRBJ2-7	TRBV10-3	CAISEGGSPIYEQYF	TGTGCCATCAGTGAGGGGGGGTCCCCTATTTACGAGCAGTACTTC
TRBD2	.	TRBJ2-1	TRBV6-5	CASSYSGTSGGYNEQFF	TGTGCCAGCAGTTACTCGGGGACTAGCGGGGGCTACAATGAGCAGTTCTTC
TRBD2	many	TRBJ2-5	TRBV7-2	CASSTLAGTKGTQYF	TGTGCCAGCAGCACCCTAGCGGGGACTAAAGGGACCCAGTACTTC